These 14 T cell receptor beta chains share one sample of origin, sequenced in a study of OX40 agonist ivuxolimab in advanced cancers. Produced via immunoSEQ multiplex PCR; TCRdb's table is partial and in-frame only. The sample consists of roughly 120,000 clones, roughly 87% of them appearing once. The material sequenced was CD4+ or CD8+ T cells sorted from blood, taken in a trial of the OX40 agonist ivuxolimab. These receptors were collected from an adult with an advanced solid tumor such as melanoma, head and neck, liver or kidney cancer.

The chain links TRBV19 to TRBJ2-2, with TRBD1 matching 11 bases. CDR1 is LNHDA, CDR2 SQIVND, per germline (reference sequence). The CDR3 is 17 amino acids. J was trimmed by 4 bases and V by 5 bases; bases with no gene match: 9. CDR3 sequence reads: CASSVEGGTGGTGELFF. In DNA, the CDR3 is TGTGCCAGTAGTGTCGAAGGGGGGACAGGGGGCACCGGGGAGCTGTTTTTT. Combining the CDR3 with reference TRBV19 and TRBJ2-2 gives the whole variable domain DGGITQSPKYLFRKEGQNVTLSCEQNLNHDAMYWYRQDPGQGLRLIYYSQIVNDFQKGDIAEGYSVSREKKESFPLTVTSAQKNPTAFYLCASSVEGGTGGTGELFFGEGSRLTVL.

The rearrangement uses TRBV7-2 and TRBJ2-2, with unresolved D. V was pared by 3 bases and J by 0 bases, with 8 bases between. The CDR3 length is 15 residues. CDR1 SGHTA and CDR2 FQGNSA come from the germline V gene. The CDR3 sequence is CASSLRMTNTGELFF. CDR3 in DNA: TGTGCCAGCAGCTTGAGGATGACGAACACCGGGGAGCTGTTTTTT.

The chain employs TRBV19 and TRBJ1-4, with D unclear. This CDR3 spans 15 amino acids. Trimming stripped 0 bases from V and 0 bases from J, with 5 bases between. CDR1 is LNHDA, CDR2 SQIVND, per germline (reference sequence). The CDR3: CASSIDIATNEKLFF. The CDR3 DNA is TGTGCCAGTAGTATAGACATCGCAACTAATGAAAAACTGTTTTTT.

The chain joins TRBV2 to TRBJ2-7, with no clear D. The V end lost 6 bases, the J end lost 0 bases, and 6 bases lay between the germline ends. The CDR3 spans 12 residues. Per germline, CDR1 SNHLY and CDR2 FYNNEI. CDR3: CASRVVSYEQYF. The CDR3 region has the DNA TGTGCCAGCAGAGTCGTCTCCTACGAGCAGTACTTC.

The rearrangement links TRBV2 to TRBJ1-3; D uncertain. With 2 bases removed from V and 3 bases from J, the gap between germline ends came to 2 bases. Germline CDR1 SNHLY, CDR2 FYNNEI. The CDR3 extends over 12 amino acids. CDR3 nucleotides: TGTGCCAGCAGTGAATTTGGAAACACCATATATTTT. This codes for CASSEFGNTIYF.

The rearrangement uses TRBV7-3 and TRBJ2-3, with D perhaps being TRBD1 or TRBD2 (5 bases each). The V end lost 5 bases, the J end lost 2 bases, and 8 bases lay between the germline ends. The CDR3 is made up of 13 amino acids. The germline CDR1 and CDR2 sequences are SGHTA and FQGTGA. This CDR3 is CASSRDHTDTQYF. The CDR3 DNA reads as TGTGCCAGCAGCCGGGACCACACAGATACGCAGTATTTT.

This chain uses TRBV7-2 with TRBJ2-3, with D perhaps matching TRBD1 (5 bases). This CDR3 is 14 amino acids long. Germline lookup yields CDR1 SGHTA and CDR2 FQGNSA. V was cut by 1 base and J by 5 bases, with 10 bases left in between. The CDR3 nucleotides are TGTGCCAGCAGCTTAGAATCAGGGCTAGATACGCAGTATTTT. Its translation is CASSLESGLDTQYF.

This chain links TRBV7-9 with TRBJ1-5; 11 positions agree with TRBD1. Per the germline V gene, CDR1 is SEHNR and CDR2 is FQNEAQ (reference sequence). The CDR3 is 14 amino acids. Germline trimming cut 4 bases from V and 7 bases from J; bases unmatched to any gene: 3. CDR3 amino acids: CASSSGTGGQPQHF. In DNA, the CDR3 is TGTGCCAGCAGCTCCGGGACAGGGGGACAGCCCCAGCATTTT.

The chain has TRBV30 and TRBJ1-5, with D perhaps TRBD1 (5 bases). This CDR3 has 12 residues. Trimming shortened V by 2 bases and J by 11 bases, and 13 bases separated the two germline ends. CDR1 and CDR2 (germline): GTSNPN, SVGIG (reference sequence). CDR3 amino acids: CAWSTGSRSQHF. In DNA form, the CDR3 reads TGTGCCTGGAGTACAGGCAGCCGGTCCCAGCATTTT.

This chain uses TRBV30 with TRBJ1-1; no clear D gene. Trimming removed 1 base at V and 4 bases at J, with 28 bases between. The V gene's germline CDR1 is GTSNPN and CDR2 SVGIG (reference sequence). This CDR3 comprises 19 residues. The CDR3 reads CAWSGSISAEVRLGTEAFF. The DNA for the CDR3 is TGTGCCTGGAGTGGGAGTATATCAGCTGAGGTTCGATTGGGCACTGAAGCTTTCTTT.

This clone was counted once. The chain recombines TRBV2 with TRBJ2-1, with D unclear. This CDR3 has 10 residues. Germline V CDR1 and CDR2: SNHLY, FYNNEI. V dropped 7 bases and J dropped 15 bases, with 13 bases sitting between them. The CDR3 DNA is TGTGCCAGCACGGATAGGGAAAGGTTCTTC. Its translation is CASTDRERFF.

V and J are TRBV4-2 and TRBJ1-1; 8 bases are shared with TRBD1. Per the germline V gene, CDR1 is LGHNA and CDR2 is YNFKEQ. The CDR3 totals 14 residues. V was pared by 1 base and J by 5 bases, with 3 bases of the junction left unmatched. Here the CDR3 DNA reads TGTGCCAGCAGCCAAGCACAGGGGGGGACTGAAGCTTTCTTT. Its protein product is CASSQAQGGTEAFF.

The chain uses TRBV6-5 and TRBJ1-2; D is possibly TRBD1 (6 bases). V was shortened by 3 bases and J by 8 bases, with 16 bases between the two germline ends. From germline, CDR1 is MNHEY and CDR2 SVGAGI. The CDR3 length is 14 residues. CDR3 amino acids: CASSYSGEGGGYTF. The CDR3 DNA reads as TGTGCCAGCAGTTATTCCGGGGAGGGGGGAGGCTACACCTTC.

This clone was found a few times. The same CDR3 can be traced to other DNA sequences in this sample. This chain links TRBV18 with TRBJ1-1; D is ambiguous. Germline V CDR1 and CDR2: KGHSH, LQKENI. V lost 1 base and J lost 1, with 4 bases in between. The CDR3 loop spans 13 amino acids. For the CDR3, the DNA is TGTGCCAGCTCACCACAGGGGAACACTGAAGCTTTCTTT. Translated, it gives CASSPQGNTEAFF. The full variable domain, with the rest looked up from reference TRBV18 and TRBJ1-1, is NAGVMQNPRHLVRRRGQEARLRCSPMKGHSHVYWYRQLPEEGLKFMVYLQKENIIDESGMPKERFSAEFPKEGPSILRIQQVVRGDSAAYFCASSPQGNTEAFFGQGTRLTVV.